Shown below are 26 T cell receptor beta chains from a single sample sequenced in a study of PD-L1 blockade in urothelial cancer (dated by TCRdb to about 2017). The library was generated by the immunoSEQ multiplex PCR assay. In its TCRdb copy, this immuneACCESS table keeps in-frame sequences only and misses some clones. Where compared with another copy, unresolved V genes explain less than half of these, and the others have no known cause. This sample is represented by about 100,000 clones; over 80% of them were singletons. The top ten constitute roughly 0.93% of the sample. The source was PBMCs, collected around atezolizumab (anti-PD-L1) treatment. These receptors all stem from a woman aged 80 or over with urothelial cancer.

This chain uses TRBV30 with TRBJ1-5, with D tentatively TRBD1 (6 bases). CDR1 is GTSNPN and CDR2 is SVGIG in the germline V gene (reference sequence). The CDR3 sequence is 13 residues long. V was trimmed by 6 bases and J by 0 bases, leaving 9 bases between them. CDR3 nucleotide sequence: TGTGCCTGCAACAGGGATAGCAATCAGCCCCAGCATTTT. This gives the protein CACNRDSNQPQHF. Full variable domain (rest looked up from reference TRBV30 and TRBJ1-5): SQTIHQWPATLVQPVGSPLSLECTVEGTSNPNLYWYRQAAGRGLQLLFYSVGIGQISSEVPQNLSASRPQDRQFILSSKKLLLSDSGFYLCACNRDSNQPQHFGDGTRLSIL.

The rearrangement joins TRBV5-1 to TRBJ2-7, with 8 bases fitting TRBD2. In germline, CDR1 is SGHRS, CDR2 YFSETQ. The CDR3 totals 15 residues. V lost 5 bases and J lost 2; bases outside the gene matches: 9. The CDR3 sequence: CASSSGSSGTYEQYF. DNA of the CDR3: TGCGCCAGCAGTTCGGGAAGTAGCGGGACCTACGAGCAGTACTTC.

V and J are TRBV25-1 and TRBJ2-5; D not certain. The germline V gene has CDR1 MGHDK and CDR2 SYGVNS. The CDR3 covers 14 residues. Deletions cut 2 bases from V and 4 bases from J, with 11 bases between. CDR3 DNA: TGTGCCAGCAGTGAAGGTTACCGTAGAGAGACCCAGTACTTC. It translates to CASSEGYRRETQYF.

The chain uses TRBV7-9 and TRBJ1-5; tentative D call: TRBD1 (5 bases). The V end lost 5 bases, the J end lost 5 bases, and 16 bases lay between the germline ends. This CDR3 spans 15 amino acids. CDR1 and CDR2 (germline): SEHNR, FQNEAQ (reference sequence). CDR3 sequence: CASSPGGGWDQPQHF. CDR3 nucleotide sequence: TGTGCCAGCAGCCCCGGGGGGGGTTGGGATCAGCCCCAGCATTTT.

The V call is TRBV19, the J call TRBJ2-6, with D tentatively TRBD2 (7 bases). The length of the CDR3 is 17 residues. V was shortened by 0 bases and J by 2 bases, with 11 bases between the two germline ends. CDR1 and CDR2 (germline): LNHDA, SQIVND (reference sequence). The DNA for the CDR3 is TGTGCCAGTAGTATAGATGGCGGGGGCGCTGGGGCCAACGTCCTGACTTTC. This gives the protein CASSIDGGGAGANVLTF. The full variable domain, its missing parts supplied by reference TRBV19 and TRBJ2-6, is DGGITQSPKYLFRKEGQNVTLSCEQNLNHDAMYWYRQDPGQGLRLIYYSQIVNDFQKGDIAEGYSVSREKKESFPLTVTSAQKNPTAFYLCASSIDGGGAGANVLTFGAGSRLTVL.

The V gene is TRBV27, the J gene TRBJ1-2; unclear D gene. Trimming took 2 bases from V and 0 from J, leaving 7 bases between them. Per germline, CDR1 MNHEY and CDR2 SMNVEV (reference sequence). This CDR3 comprises 14 residues. This CDR3 reads CASSLGQPNYGYTF. The CDR3, as DNA: TGTGCCAGCAGTTTAGGGCAGCCTAACTATGGCTACACCTTC.

This chain uses TRBV13 with TRBJ1-1; the D gene is possibly TRBD1 (6 bases). Trimming removed 5 bases at V and 0 bases at J, with 13 bases between. Germline CDR1 is PRHDT and CDR2 is FYEKMQ (reference sequence). The CDR3 spans 15 residues. CDR3 amino acids: CASSRPTGMNTEAFF. DNA of the CDR3: TGTGCCAGCAGCCGCCCGACAGGAATGAACACTGAAGCTTTCTTT.

The CDR3 sequence: CASSLATSSYEQYF. The CDR3 region has the DNA TGTGCCAGCAGCTTAGCAACTAGCTCCTACGAGCAGTACTTC. This chain joins TRBV7-9 and TRBJ2-7, with a tentative D call TRBD2 (5 bases). V lost 0 bases, J lost 0 bases, and 6 bases lay in between. Per germline, CDR1 SEHNR and CDR2 FQNEAQ (reference sequence). This CDR3 spans 14 amino acids.

The chain is built from TRBV6-1 and TRBJ2-1, with TRBD2 identical over 11 bases. The CDR3 length is 15 residues. Looked up from germline, CDR1 is MNHNS and CDR2 is SASEGT. V dropped 5 bases and J dropped 1; count of bases not matched to a gene: 1. The CDR3 nucleotides read TGTGCCAGCAGTACTAGCGGGAGATCCTACAATGAGCAGTTCTTC. Its translation: CASSTSGRSYNEQFF.

The chain uses TRBV4-1 and TRBJ2-7, with a possible D match to TRBD1 (5 bases). Trimming pared 0 bases from V and 4 bases from J, leaving 13 bases between. Per the germline V gene, CDR1 is MGHRA and CDR2 is YSYEKL. The CDR3 extends over 15 amino acids. The CDR3 DNA is TGCGCCAGCAGCCAAGAATTCGATTCAGGGTACGAGCAGTACTTC. It encodes CASSQEFDSGYEQYF.

The chain has TRBV28 and TRBJ1-2; no definite D call. Germline lookup yields CDR1 MDHEN and CDR2 SYDVKM. The CDR3 loop spans 15 amino acids. Trimming removed 6 bases at V and 5 bases at J, with 19 bases between. CDR3 in DNA: TGTGCCAGCAGCCTAGGGAGGGCCTCGGTTTATGGCTACACCTTC. It is translated as CASSLGRASVYGYTF.

The J gene is TRBJ2-5, the V gene TRBV5-1; 12 bases fit TRBD2. The CDR3 totals 16 residues. The J segment lost 1 base and the V segment lost 4 bases, leaving 5 bases of the junction unmatched. Germline-derived CDR1 and CDR2 are SGHRS and YFSETQ. CDR3 loop: CASSPGGLAGQETQYF. CDR3 sequence (DNA): TGCGCCAGCAGCCCGGGGGGACTAGCGGGCCAAGAGACCCAGTACTTC.

The gene calls are TRBV2 and TRBJ1-5; 7 nucleotides align to TRBD1. CDR3 length equals 15 residues. With V trimmed by 6 bases and J by 0 bases, 5 bases remained unmatched. Per germline, CDR1 SNHLY and CDR2 FYNNEI. This chain's CDR3 is CASRQDRNSNQPQHF. DNA for the CDR3: TGTGCCAGCAGACAGGACAGGAATAGCAATCAGCCCCAGCATTTT.

The chain links TRBV4-2 to TRBJ2-2, with 11 bases aligning to TRBD2. Germline CDR1 is LGHNA and CDR2 is YNFKEQ. The CDR3 covers 18 residues. J lost 5 bases, V lost 0 bases, and 8 bases had no gene match. CDR3 amino acids: CASSQDRLAGGLTGELFF. Here the CDR3 DNA reads TGTGCCAGCAGCCAAGACAGGCTAGCGGGAGGCTTGACCGGGGAGCTGTTTTTT.

The genes are TRBV25-1 and TRBJ1-1; 8 bases fit TRBD1. Germline V gene lookup returns CDR1 MGHDK and CDR2 SYGVNS. With 2 bases clipped from V and 4 bases from J, the junction kept 3 bases outside the gene matches. This CDR3 spans 14 amino acids. The CDR3 protein is CASSEDRGGTEAFF. The CDR3 DNA reads TGTGCCAGCAGTGAAGACAGGGGCGGCACTGAAGCTTTCTTT.

The chain has TRBV19 and TRBJ1-3; 11 nucleotides align to TRBD1. V shed 7 bases and J 0 bases; nucleotides not matched to a gene: 5. Germline assignment: CDR1 LNHDA and CDR2 SQIVND (reference sequence). The CDR3 has 16 amino acids. CDR3 loop: CASTAGQGVSGNTIYF. Written as DNA, the CDR3 is TGTGCCAGTACCGCGGGACAGGGGGTCTCTGGAAACACCATATATTTT.

The chain joins TRBV5-1 to TRBJ2-1, with 13 positions matching TRBD2. V shed 4 bases and J 5 bases; nucleotides not matched to a gene: 3. Germline V gives CDR1 SGHRS, CDR2 YFSETQ. CDR3 length equals 15 residues. The CDR3 region is CASSAGLAGNNEQFF. CDR3 sequence (DNA): TGCGCCAGCAGCGCGGGACTAGCGGGGAACAATGAGCAGTTCTTC.

The V and J genes are TRBV7-2 and TRBJ2-3; 7 bases fit TRBD2. Germline V CDR1 and CDR2: SGHTA, FQGNSA. The CDR3 is made up of 16 amino acids. The ends lost 0 bases at V and 6 bases at J; junction bases unmatched: 9. CDR3 coding DNA: TGTGCCAGCAGCTTAGCGGGCCGCGGGACTACCGATACGCAGTATTTT. This sequence encodes CASSLAGRGTTDTQYF.

The J gene is TRBJ2-1, the V gene TRBV7-8; D is possibly TRBD2 (5 bases). V dropped 5 bases and J dropped 9 bases, with 14 bases sitting between them. The CDR3 loop spans 13 amino acids. The germline gives CDR1 SGHVS, CDR2 FQNEAQ. In DNA form, the CDR3 reads TGTGCCAGCAGCCCGGCTCGGGGTGGTGAGCAGTTCTTC. This sequence encodes CASSPARGGEQFF.

This clone occurred a few times. The CDR3, as DNA: TGTGCCAGCAGCTCCGGTGGAAACACCATATATTTT. Its protein is CASSSGGNTIYF. The V call is TRBV11-2, the J call TRBJ1-3; D gene ambiguous. This CDR3 region has 12 residues. Germline assignment: CDR1 SGHAT and CDR2 FQNNGV. The germline V and J ends were trimmed by 4 bases and 3 bases, with 4 bases remaining between them.

J is TRBJ2-7 and V is TRBV14; 8 bases align to TRBD2. CDR1 is SGHDN, CDR2 FVKESK, per germline. This CDR3 has 16 residues. Trimming cost V 0 bases and J 4 bases; bases outside gene matches: 8. The CDR3 coding sequence is TGTGCCAGCAGCCAAGATAGGGCTAGCGGGCGGTACGAGCAGTACTTC. Translating it yields CASSQDRASGRYEQYF.

This clone has just one count. The rearrangement joins TRBV19 to TRBJ1-2; D is possibly TRBD1 (5 bases). Looked up from germline, CDR1 is LNHDA and CDR2 is SQIVND (reference sequence). Trimming took off 8 bases at V and 6 bases at J, with 22 bases between the two ends. This CDR3 is built from 15 residues. CDR3 nucleotide sequence: TGTGCCAGTGAGAGTAAGAGGCAGGGTTTGGATGGCTACACCTTC. The encoded protein is CASESKRQGLDGYTF.

CDR3 in amino acids: CASSNRDREFF. CDR3 sequence (DNA): TGTGCCAGTAGTAACCGGGACAGGGAGTTCTTC. This rearrangement joins TRBV19 to TRBJ2-1, with 9 bases aligning to TRBD1. The CDR3 length is 11 residues. V dropped 4 bases and J dropped 14; count of bases not matched to a gene: 3. From germline, CDR1 is LNHDA and CDR2 SQIVND (reference sequence).

The chain recombines TRBV6-1 with TRBJ1-1; no clear D gene. Per the germline V gene, CDR1 is MNHNS and CDR2 is SASEGT. This CDR3 has 14 amino acids. The germline V and J ends were trimmed by 6 bases and 1 base, with 12 bases remaining between them. The CDR3 DNA is TGTGCCAGCAGCCCGTACACAGCGAACACTGAAGCTTTCTTT. It translates to CASSPYTANTEAFF.

This chain links TRBV19 with TRBJ2-7; 7 bases fit TRBD2. Germline CDR1 and CDR2: LNHDA and SQIVND (reference sequence). V trimming: 5 bases; J trimming: 7 bases; junction bases outside the gene matches: 8. This CDR3 region has 13 residues. CDR3 loop: CASSLTGGREQYF. The DNA for the CDR3 is TGTGCCAGTAGTTTGACGGGGGGACGGGAGCAGTACTTC.

The V and J genes are TRBV9 and TRBJ2-1, with 12 bases aligning to TRBD1. Trimming took 3 bases from V and 9 from J; bases not matched to a gene: 7. Germline V gives CDR1 SGDLS, CDR2 YYNGEE. This CDR3 spans 15 amino acids. CDR3 nucleotides: TGTGCCAGCAGCGCCCGGGACAGGGGGCCGGGTGAGCAGTTCTTC. Its translation: CASSARDRGPGEQFF.